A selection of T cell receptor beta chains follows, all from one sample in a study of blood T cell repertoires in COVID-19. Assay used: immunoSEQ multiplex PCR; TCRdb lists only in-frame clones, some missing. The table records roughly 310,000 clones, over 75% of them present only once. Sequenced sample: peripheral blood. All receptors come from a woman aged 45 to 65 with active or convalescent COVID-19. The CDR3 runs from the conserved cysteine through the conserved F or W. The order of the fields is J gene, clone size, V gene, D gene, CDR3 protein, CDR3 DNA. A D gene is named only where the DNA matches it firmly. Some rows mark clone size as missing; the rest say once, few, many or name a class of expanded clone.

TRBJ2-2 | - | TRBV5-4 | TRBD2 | CASSLELAGESGELFF | TGTGCCAGCAGCTTGGAACTAGCGGGAGAATCCGGGGAGCTGTTTTTT
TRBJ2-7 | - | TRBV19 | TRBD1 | CASTYGTGDYEQYF | TGTGCCAGTACCTACGGGACAGGAGACTACGAGCAGTACTTC
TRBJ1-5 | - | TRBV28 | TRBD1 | CASSSRTGFSNQPQHF | TGTGCCAGCAGTTCCCGGACAGGATTTAGCAATCAGCCCCAGCATTTT
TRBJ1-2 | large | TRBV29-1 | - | CSVDTGYSYGYTF | TGCAGCGTGGATACAGGCTACTCCTATGGCTACACCTTC
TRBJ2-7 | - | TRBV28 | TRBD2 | CASSLYSSGSSYEQYF | TGTGCCAGCAGTTTATATTCTAGCGGGAGCTCCTACGAGCAGTACTTC
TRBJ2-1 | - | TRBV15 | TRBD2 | CATSKTSGPNNEQFF | TGTGCCACCAGCAAGACTAGCGGCCCCAACAATGAGCAGTTCTTC
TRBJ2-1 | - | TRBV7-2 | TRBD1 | CASSLEARGPEQFF | TGTGCCAGCAGCTTAGAGGCCAGGGGGCCTGAGCAGTTCTTC
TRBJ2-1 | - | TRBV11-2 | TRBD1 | CASIQKGPDRGQHEQFF | TGTGCCAGCATCCAAAAGGGGCCGGACAGGGGGCAGCATGAGCAGTTCTTC
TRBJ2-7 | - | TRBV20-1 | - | CSARRGMEQYF | TGCAGTGCTAGGAGGGGGATGGAGCAGTACTTC
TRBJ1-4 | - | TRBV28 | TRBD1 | CASSLVGTGEKLFF | TGTGCCAGCAGTCTGGTCGGGACAGGGGAAAAACTGTTTTTT
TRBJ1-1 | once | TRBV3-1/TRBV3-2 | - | CASSQGQGSTEAFF | TGTGCCAGCAGCCAAGGGCAGGGATCAACTGAAGCTTTCTTT
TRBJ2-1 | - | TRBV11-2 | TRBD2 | CASRPWGGSVYNEQFF | TGTGCCAGCAGACCTTGGGGAGGGTCCGTTTACAATGAGCAGTTCTTC
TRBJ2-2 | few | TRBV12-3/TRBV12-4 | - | CASSLTGPGELFF | TGTGCCAGCAGTTTAACGGGTCCCGGGGAGCTGTTTTTT
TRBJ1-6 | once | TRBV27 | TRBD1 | CASSIWDSPNSPLHF | TGTGCCAGCAGTATATGGGACAGCCCCAATTCACCCCTCCACTTT
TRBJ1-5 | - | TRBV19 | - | CASRITGFANQPQHF | TGTGCCAGTAGGATTACAGGGTTTGCCAATCAGCCCCAGCATTTT
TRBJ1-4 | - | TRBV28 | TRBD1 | CASSLQGDNEKLFF | TGTGCCAGCAGTTTACAGGGGGATAATGAAAAACTGTTTTTT
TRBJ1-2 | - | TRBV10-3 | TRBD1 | CAISGDRGNGYTF | TGTGCCATCAGCGGGGACAGGGGCAATGGCTACACCTTC
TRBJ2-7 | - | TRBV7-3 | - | CASSLGGRIYEQYF | TGTGCCAGCAGCTTGGGTGGCAGGATCTACGAGCAGTACTTC
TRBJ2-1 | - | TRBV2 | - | CASSGGGDGGYNEQFF | TGTGCCAGCAGTGGGGGTGGAGACGGAGGATACAATGAGCAGTTCTTC
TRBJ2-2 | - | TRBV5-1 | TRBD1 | CASSGQAAPNTGELFF | TGCGCCAGCAGCGGACAGGCGGCCCCGAACACCGGGGAGCTGTTTTTT
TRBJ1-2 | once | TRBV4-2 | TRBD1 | CASSQQPRTGHGYTF | TGTGCCAGCAGCCAACAACCCAGGACAGGGCATGGCTACACCTTC
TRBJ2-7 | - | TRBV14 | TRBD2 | CASSHKILFSAGGLGEQYF | TGTGCCAGCAGCCACAAGATACTCTTTTCAGCGGGGGGGCTCGGCGAGCAGTACTTC
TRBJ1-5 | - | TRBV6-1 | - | CASSETGVQPQHF | TGTGCCAGCAGTGAGACAGGCGTTCAGCCCCAGCATTTT
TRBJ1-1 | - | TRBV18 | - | CASSPRQGEAFF | TGTGCCAGCTCACCCCGGCAGGGTGAAGCTTTCTTT
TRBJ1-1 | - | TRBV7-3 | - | CASSSLAGSHPTEAFF | TGTGCCAGCAGCTCACTAGCGGGCAGCCATCCCACTGAAGCTTTCTTT
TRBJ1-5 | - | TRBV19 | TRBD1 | CASVGTGDSNQPQHF | TGTGCCAGCGTCGGGACAGGGGACTCGAATCAGCCCCAGCATTTT
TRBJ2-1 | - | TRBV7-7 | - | CASSPALVTGYAGNEQFF | TGTGCTAGCAGCCCCGCCCTGGTGACTGGCTACGCTGGGAATGAGCAGTTCTTC
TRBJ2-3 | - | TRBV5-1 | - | CASTRSSTDTQYF | TGCGCCAGCACTAGGTCCAGCACAGATACGCAGTATTTT
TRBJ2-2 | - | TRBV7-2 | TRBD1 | CASRRTGRPGELFF | TGTGCCAGCAGACGGACAGGGCGGCCCGGGGAGCTGTTTTTT
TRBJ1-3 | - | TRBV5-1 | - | CASRRPYSLSGNTIYF | TGCGCCAGCAGACGACCTTACAGTCTCTCTGGAAACACCATATATTTT
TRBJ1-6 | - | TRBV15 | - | CATSRESSGNSPLHF | TGTGCCACCAGCAGAGAATCCAGCGGGAATTCACCCCTCCACTTT
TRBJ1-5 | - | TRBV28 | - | CASSFASSNQPQHF | TGTGCCAGCAGTTTCGCCAGTAGCAATCAGCCCCAGCATTTT
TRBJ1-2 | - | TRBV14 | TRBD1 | CASSQAGTGGFGYTF | TGTGCCAGCAGCCAAGCTGGGACAGGGGGCTTTGGCTACACCTTC
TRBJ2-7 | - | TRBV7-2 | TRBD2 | CASSLAGRGQYEQYF | TGTGCCAGCAGCTTAGCGGGGAGGGGCCAATACGAGCAGTACTTC
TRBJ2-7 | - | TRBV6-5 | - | CASRPGTPQRDEQYF | TGTGCCAGCAGGCCCGGGACACCCCAGCGCGACGAGCAGTACTTC
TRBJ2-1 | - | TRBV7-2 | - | CASSLEAAAYNEQFF | TGTGCCAGCAGCTTAGAGGCGGCTGCCTACAATGAGCAGTTCTTC
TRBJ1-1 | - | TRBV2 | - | CAQTMNTEAFF | TGTGCCCAAACTATGAACACTGAAGCTTTCTTT
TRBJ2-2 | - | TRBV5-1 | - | CASRFVDGGFPGELFF | TGCGCCAGCCGCTTTGTAGACGGGGGTTTTCCCGGGGAGCTGTTTTTT
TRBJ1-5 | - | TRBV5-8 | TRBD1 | CASSLRGTGARNQPQHF | TGTGCCAGCAGCTTGAGGGGAACAGGGGCTCGCAATCAGCCCCAGCATTTT
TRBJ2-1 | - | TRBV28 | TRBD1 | CASSSRTRGRIYNEQFF | TGTGCCAGCAGTTCTCGAACGAGGGGGCGAATATACAATGAGCAGTTCTTC
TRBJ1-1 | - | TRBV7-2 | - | CASSPNTMNTEAFF | TGTGCCAGCAGCCCCAATACTATGAACACTGAAGCTTTCTTT
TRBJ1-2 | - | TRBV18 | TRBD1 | CASSEDRGPYYGYTF | TGTGCCAGCTCAGAAGACAGGGGGCCCTACTATGGCTACACCTTC
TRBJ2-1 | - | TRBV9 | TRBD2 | CVSSYTSAPYNEQFF | TGTGTCAGCAGCTATACTAGCGCCCCCTACAATGAGCAGTTCTTC
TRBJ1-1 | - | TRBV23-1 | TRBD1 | CASSPRTGTEAFF | TGCGCCAGCAGTCCTCGGACAGGCACTGAAGCTTTCTTT
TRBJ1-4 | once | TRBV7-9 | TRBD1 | CASSPGQGAGGEKLFF | TGTGCCAGCAGCCCGGGACAGGGCGCAGGAGGGGAAAAACTGTTTTTT
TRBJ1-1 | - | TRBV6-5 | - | CASRLRGDTEAFF | TGTGCCAGCAGGCTCCGCGGTGACACTGAAGCTTTCTTT
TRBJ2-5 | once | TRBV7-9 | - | CASSPRYEGQETQYF | TGTGCCAGCAGCCCCCGGTACGAGGGCCAAGAGACCCAGTACTTC
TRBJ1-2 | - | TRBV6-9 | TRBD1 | CASIVDRDRVYGYTF | TGTGCCAGCATAGTCGACCGGGACAGGGTCTATGGCTACACCTTC
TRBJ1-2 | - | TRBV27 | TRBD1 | CASSPGTGNYGYTF | TGTGCCAGCAGTCCGGGGACAGGGAACTATGGCTACACCTTC
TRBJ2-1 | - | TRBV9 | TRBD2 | CASSVEPGLAGDEQFF | TGTGCCAGCAGCGTAGAACCGGGACTAGCGGGGGATGAGCAGTTCTTC
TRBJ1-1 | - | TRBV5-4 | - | CASSFLDRGPEAFF | TGTGCCAGCAGCTTCCTTGACCGAGGCCCTGAAGCTTTCTTT
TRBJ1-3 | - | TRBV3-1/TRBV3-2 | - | CASGELHPGNTIYF | TGTGCCAGTGGAGAGCTACACCCTGGAAACACCATATATTTT
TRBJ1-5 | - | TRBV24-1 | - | CATSSDRISPGPQHF | TGTGCCACCAGTAGTGATCGGATCTCACCGGGGCCCCAGCATTTT
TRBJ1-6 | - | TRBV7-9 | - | CASSSYDSLGSPLHF | TGTGCCAGCAGCTCGTACGACAGCTTAGGTTCACCCCTCCACTTT
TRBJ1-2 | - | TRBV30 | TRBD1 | CAWSTDRDYGYTF | TGTGCCTGGAGTACGGACAGGGACTATGGCTACACCTTC